This is a list of T cell receptor beta chains from one sample in a study of Graves' ophthalmopathy and Graves' hyperthyroidism. MiXCR was run by TCRdb on the multiplex PCR reads, yielding one entry per CDR3 protein. The top ten hold approximately 9.6% of the sample, which has fewer than 250,000 distinct CDR3 sequences, approximately 29% seen once. Source material: peripheral blood. These TCRs come from a man in his fifties with Graves' ophthalmopathy. Both conserved end residues are part of each CDR3. D genes are given only for firm matches. Rows give clone size only sometimes, using once, few, many, or a class for an expanded clone.

j_gene,v_gene,d_gene,abundance,CDR3aa,CDR3nt
TRBJ2-5,TRBV5-1,TRBD2,many,CASSLVPSGSVGETQYF,TGCGCCAGCAGCTTGGTTCCTAGCGGGAGTGTCGGAGAGACCCAGTACTTC
TRBJ2-7,TRBV5-1,TRBD1,many,CASTPGQGVGEQYF,TGCGCCAGCACGCCGGGACAGGGGGTGGGAGAGCAGTACTTC
TRBJ2-7,TRBV7-9,NA,many,CASSSRLTIYEQYF,TGTGCCAGCAGCTCACGCCTAACAATTTACGAGCAGTACTTC
TRBJ2-2,TRBV29-1,NA,many,CSVERAFPNTGELFF,TGCAGCGTTGAACGGGCCTTCCCGAACACCGGGGAGCTGTTTTTT
TRBJ2-5,TRBV9,NA,many,CASSVEEGRGETQYF,TGTGCCAGCAGCGTAGAAGAGGGGAGAGGAGAGACCCAGTACTTC
TRBJ2-2,TRBV29-1,NA,NA,CSVNLPAGELFF,TGCAGCGTTAATTTACCCGCTGGGGAGCTGTTTTTT
TRBJ2-5,TRBV6-5,NA,NA,CASSYSRASLETQYF,TGTGCCAGCAGTTACTCGAGGGCTAGCTTGGAGACCCAGTACTTC
TRBJ1-2,TRBV7-9,TRBD1,many,CASSLGQGDGYTF,TGTGCCAGCAGCCTCGGACAGGGGGATGGCTACACCTTC
TRBJ1-3,TRBV15,TRBD1,many,CATRKDRGNTIYF,TGTGCCACCAGGAAGGACAGGGGAAACACCATATATTTT
TRBJ1-2,TRBV12-3/TRBV12-4,NA,NA,CASRPRNDIDYGYTF,TGTGCCAGCAGACCTAGAAACGACATAGACTATGGCTACACCTTC
TRBJ2-7,TRBV7-2,NA,many,CASSLSLGATYEQYF,TGTGCCAGCAGCTTATCATTAGGGGCCACCTACGAGCAGTACTTC
TRBJ1-1,TRBV5-1,TRBD1,many,CASSLGQGVTEAFF,TGCGCCAGCAGCCTCGGGCAGGGGGTCACTGAAGCTTTCTTT
TRBJ1-5,TRBV29-1,TRBD1,NA,CSVVGQGSNQPQHF,TGCAGCGTGGTGGGACAGGGTAGCAATCAGCCCCAGCATTTT
TRBJ2-2,TRBV7-3,TRBD1,many,CASRETGTGGTGELFF,TGTGCCAGCAGAGAAACCGGGACAGGGGGAACCGGGGAGCTGTTTTTT
TRBJ2-7,TRBV6-2/TRBV6-3,NA,NA,CASSYPTGTHEQYF,TGTGCCAGCAGTTACCCAACCGGGACGCACGAGCAGTACTTC
TRBJ1-5,TRBV7-9,NA,NA,CASSLGGENQPQHF,TGTGCCAGCAGCTTAGGAGGGGAGAATCAGCCCCAGCATTTT
TRBJ2-7,TRBV9,TRBD1,many,CASSADRLSEQYF,TGTGCCAGCAGCGCGGACAGGCTTAGTGAGCAGTACTTC
TRBJ2-7,TRBV7-8,NA,NA,CASSPQGRWAYEQYF,TGTGCCAGCAGCCCGCAGGGGAGGTGGGCCTACGAGCAGTACTTC
TRBJ1-5,TRBV19,TRBD1,many,CASSINRDRGLYSNQPQHF,TGTGCCAGTAGTATAAACCGGGACAGGGGGCTATATAGCAATCAGCCCCAGCATTTT
TRBJ1-1,TRBV6-5,NA,NA,CATQLLAEAFF,TGTGCCACCCAGTTACTCGCTGAAGCTTTCTTT
TRBJ1-1,TRBV11-2,TRBD1,NA,CASSPGQGAFRNTEAFF,TGTGCCAGCAGCCCAGGACAGGGGGCGTTTCGGAACACTGAAGCTTTCTTT
TRBJ2-3,TRBV6-1,NA,NA,CASRFYLTDTQYF,TGTGCCAGCAGGTTCTACCTAACAGATACGCAGTATTTT
TRBJ1-5,TRBV29-1,TRBD1,many,CSVEGDRGVLHF,TGCAGCGTTGAAGGGGACAGGGGGGTATTGCATTTT
TRBJ1-6,TRBV6-1,NA,NA,CASSRTSVGSYNSPLHF,TGTGCCAGCAGCCGCACCAGTGTTGGCTCCTATAATTCACCCCTCCACTTT
TRBJ1-1,TRBV6-1,NA,NA,CASSESIAVMNTEAFF,TGTGCCAGCAGTGAATCAATTGCAGTAATGAACACTGAAGCTTTCTTT
TRBJ1-5,TRBV28,NA,many,CASSFRQGLQPQHF,TGTGCCAGCAGTTTCCGGCAGGGGCTTCAGCCCCAGCATTTT
TRBJ1-5,TRBV12-3/TRBV12-4,TRBD1,NA,CASSSGTGGDQPQHF,TGTGCCAGCAGTTCCGGGACAGGGGGGGATCAGCCCCAGCATTTT
TRBJ2-7,TRBV2,NA,many,CASASRRGAEQYF,TGTGCCAGCGCCAGTCGCAGGGGGGCGGAGCAGTACTTC
TRBJ1-1,TRBV5-1,NA,NA,CASSSWGRETEAFF,TGCGCCAGCAGCTCCTGGGGGAGGGAAACTGAAGCTTTCTTT
TRBJ1-1,TRBV6-1,NA,NA,CASSEAPGPGWGAFF,TGTGCCAGCAGTGAAGCTCCAGGTCCTGGTTGGGGAGCTTTCTTT
TRBJ2-7,TRBV6-2/TRBV6-3,NA,NA,CASRASVSREQYF,TGTGCCAGCAGGGCGAGCGTATCGAGGGAGCAGTACTTC
TRBJ1-5,TRBV4-1,NA,many,CASSQDWNQPQHF,TGCGCCAGCAGCCAAGACTGGAATCAGCCCCAGCATTTT
TRBJ1-2,TRBV24-1,NA,NA,CATSDPSSTGYTF,TGTGCCACCAGTGATCCTAGTTCTACAGGCTACACCTTC
TRBJ2-5,TRBV12-3/TRBV12-4,TRBD2,NA,CASSLGGRMETQYF,TGTGCCAGCAGTTTAGGCGGGAGGATGGAGACCCAGTACTTC
TRBJ1-1,TRBV6-1,NA,NA,CASSTSTEAFF,TGTGCCAGCAGCACAAGCACTGAAGCTTTCTTT
TRBJ1-1,TRBV19,NA,many,CASRPAVLDTEAFF,TGTGCCAGTAGACCCGCGGTGTTGGACACTGAAGCTTTCTTT
TRBJ1-1,TRBV28,NA,many,CASSSRVTEAFF,TGTGCCAGCAGTTCCAGGGTTACTGAAGCTTTCTTT
TRBJ1-2,TRBV20-1,TRBD1,NA,CSAMDRGRNYGYTF,TGCAGTGCTATGGACAGGGGGCGAAACTATGGCTACACCTTC
TRBJ1-5,TRBV12-3/TRBV12-4,TRBD1,NA,CASSPTRGATVAQHF,TGTGCCAGCAGCCCCACCAGGGGGGCCACTGTGGCCCAGCATTTT
TRBJ2-5,TRBV11-2,NA,NA,CASSPRTSPETQYF,TGTGCCAGCAGCCCCCGAACCAGCCCGGAGACCCAGTACTTC
TRBJ2-2,TRBV27,NA,many,CASSYNRNTGELFF,TGTGCCAGCAGTTATAACAGGAACACCGGGGAGCTGTTTTTT
TRBJ1-3,TRBV6-1,TRBD1,many,CASSGTAASSGNTIYF,TGTGCCAGCAGCGGGACAGCTGCCTCCTCTGGAAACACCATATATTTT
TRBJ1-1,TRBV6-1,TRBD1,NA,CASSEPDRGRSEAFF,TGTGCCAGCAGTGAACCAGACAGGGGGCGGTCTGAAGCTTTCTTT
TRBJ2-7,TRBV6-1,NA,NA,CASTRGSISYEQYF,TGTGCCAGCACTCGGGGCAGCATCTCCTACGAGCAGTACTTC
TRBJ2-7,TRBV19,TRBD1,many,CASSIDGQASYEQYF,TGTGCCAGTAGTATAGATGGACAGGCCTCCTACGAGCAGTACTTC
TRBJ2-7,TRBV12-5,TRBD1,NA,CASGRRGQGTPEQYF,TGTGCTAGTGGCCGGAGGGGACAGGGAACTCCCGAGCAGTACTTC
TRBJ2-1,TRBV24-1,NA,many,CATSVPRGEGRNEQFF,TGTGCCACCAGTGTCCCAAGGGGGGAGGGCCGTAATGAGCAGTTCTTC